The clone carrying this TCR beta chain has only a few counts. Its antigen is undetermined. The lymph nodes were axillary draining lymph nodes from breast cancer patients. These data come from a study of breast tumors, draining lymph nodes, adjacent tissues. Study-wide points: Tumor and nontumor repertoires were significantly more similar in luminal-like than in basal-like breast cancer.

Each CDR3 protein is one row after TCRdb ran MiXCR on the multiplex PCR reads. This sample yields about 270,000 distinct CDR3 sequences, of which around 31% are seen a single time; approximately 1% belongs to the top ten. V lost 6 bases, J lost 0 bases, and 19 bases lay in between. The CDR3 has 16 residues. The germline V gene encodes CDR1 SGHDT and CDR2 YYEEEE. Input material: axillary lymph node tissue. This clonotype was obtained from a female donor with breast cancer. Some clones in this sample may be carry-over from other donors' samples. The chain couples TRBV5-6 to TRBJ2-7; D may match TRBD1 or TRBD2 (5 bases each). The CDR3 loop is CASTLSGTGTSYEQYF. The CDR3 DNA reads TGTGCCAGCACTCTATCGGGGACGGGCACCTCCTACGAGCAGTACTTC. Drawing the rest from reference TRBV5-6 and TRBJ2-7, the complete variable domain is DAGVTQSPTHLIKTRGQQVTLRCSPKSGHDTVSWYQQALGQGPQFIFQYYEEEERQRGNFPDRFSGHQFPNYSSELNVNALLLGDSALYLCASTLSGTGTSYEQYFGPGTRLTVT.